This T cell receptor (beta chain) came from a study of blood T cells in healthy people across ages. General study findings and limits: Naive and antigen-experienced cells could not be conclusively compared, given unsorted PBMCs.

The germline V gene encodes CDR1 LNHNV and CDR2 YYDKDF (reference sequence). The CDR3 sequence is 11 residues long. A second PCR, run for roughly 7 to 11 cycles, used a sample-barcoded 5' primer plus a J-beta primer mix. TCRdb called the 5' RACE reads again in MiXCR, with one record for every CDR3 protein. Here the sample spans fewer than 800,000 distinct CDR3 sequences, around 25% being singletons. As to this clonotype: Its antigen remains unidentified.

This same sample was also taken into another study, of T cells of mothers and their children.

Sequencing was carried out using blood. This chain joins TRBV15 and TRBJ2-5, with unresolved D. The last part of the DNA fits TRBJ2-7 better; the J call may be wrong. This receptor was identified in a boy aged 5-17 years in good health. The CDR3: CATSSSYEQYF. DNA of the CDR3: TGTGCCACCAGCAGCTCCTACGAGCAGTACTTC.